This T cell receptor beta chain was obtained from a study of cytomegalovirus exposure and HLA in healthy donors. Whole-study findings and limits: Most TCR beta V segments were productive about 87% or about 30% of the time in an earlier analysis.

Regarding donors, all were healthy bone marrow donors. Looked up from germline, CDR1 is SGHTA and CDR2 is FQGNSA. CDR3 length: 15 amino acids. Trimming cost V 5 bases and J 4 bases; bases outside gene matches: 9. The PCR had 60 Vbeta and 13 Jbeta primers. Data came from immunoSEQ multiplex PCR; TCRdb stores just in-frame clones and leaves some out. The data contain 100,000 to 150,000 clones, less than 90% of them singletons. Comments on this clone: Its target is not known.

The sequence came from a man aged 50 or older in good health and CMV-seronegative. The J gene is TRBJ2-5, the V gene TRBV7-2; 8 bases align to TRBD2. The sample comprised PBMCs. The chain's CDR3 is CASSVAGGPIETQYF. The CDR3 bases are TGTGCCAGCAGCGTGGCGGGGGGCCCAATAGAGACCCAGTACTTC.